The 29 T cell receptor beta chains presented below share a single source sample, sequenced in a study of CD8 T cells in ankylosing spondylitis. TCRdb reprocessed the 5' RACE reads with MiXCR, giving one entry per CDR3 protein. The sample has hundreds of thousands of distinct CDR3 sequences, approximately 30% seen once. Sequenced sample: blood, either unsorted or a sorted T cell fraction (not recorded which). Receptors originate from a male donor with ankylosing spondylitis or in good health (not recorded which).

This sequence joins TRBV6-1 and TRBJ2-5, with TRBD1 matching 8 bases. CDR3 length: 14 residues. With V trimmed by 5 bases and J by 5 bases, 7 bases remained unmatched. The germline CDR1 and CDR2 sequences are MNHNS and SASEGT. The CDR3: CASSPQDRGETQYF. The DNA for the CDR3 is TGTGCCAGCAGTCCCCAAGACAGGGGTGAGACCCAGTACTTC.

The genes are TRBV5-1 and TRBJ1-1; D perhaps matches TRBD1 (6 bases). Trimming took 4 bases from V and 4 from J, leaving 11 bases between them. Germline V lookup: CDR1 SGHRS, CDR2 YFSETQ. This CDR3 comprises 13 residues. This CDR3 is CASSPTGFTEAFF. The CDR3 coding sequence is TGCGCCAGCAGCCCTACAGGGTTCACTGAAGCTTTCTTT.

Here the CDR3 reads CASSPGGDRGPDTQYF. The CDR3 nucleotides are TGTGCCAGCAGTCCCGGGGGGGACAGGGGCCCAGATACGCAGTATTTT. This chain links TRBV6-1 with TRBJ2-3; 10 nucleotides agree with TRBD1. Per germline, CDR1 MNHNS and CDR2 SASEGT. The trim removed 5 bases at V and 4 bases at J, leaving 9 bases unmatched. This CDR3 spans 16 amino acids.

This clonotype was observed many times. The gene calls are TRBV29-1 and TRBJ2-7; TRBD1 is a possible D gene (6 bases). The germline V gene has CDR1 SQVTM and CDR2 ANQGSEA. Trimming removed 6 bases at V and 0 bases at J, with 9 bases between. The CDR3 runs 12 residues. CDR3 loop: CSVRDNSYEQYF. CDR3 nucleotides: TGCAGCGTCCGGGACAACTCCTACGAGCAGTACTTC.

There are a few counts of this clonotype. V and J are TRBV29-1 and TRBJ2-5, with D unclear. Between the trimmed V and J ends, which lost 5 bases and 2 bases, there was a span of 9 bases. CDR3 size: 12 residues. CDR1 is SQVTM, CDR2 ANQGSEA, per germline. For the CDR3, the DNA is TGCAGCGTTACGGTGTTGCAAGAGACCCAGTACTTC. Its protein product is CSVTVLQETQYF.

V gene TRBV7-9 combines with J gene TRBJ2-1; no clear D. The germline gives CDR1 SEHNR, CDR2 FQNEAQ (reference sequence). The CDR3 covers 14 residues. V was cut by 8 bases and J by 8 bases, with 19 bases left in between. The CDR3 nucleotides are TGTGCCAGCGGCCCCGGCGGACGGATCGATGAGCAGTTCTTC. This sequence encodes CASGPGGRIDEQFF.

This clonotype was counted only a few times. The V and J genes are TRBV4-1 and TRBJ1-2; D uncertain. Germline values: CDR1 MGHRA, CDR2 YSYEKL. Between the trimmed V and J ends, which lost 0 bases and 3 bases, there was a span of 14 bases. The CDR3 is made up of 16 amino acids. The CDR3 bases are TGCGCCAGCAGCCAAGATTGGAGAGCAGACTACTATGGCTACACCTTC. Encoded protein: CASSQDWRADYYGYTF.

This clonotype was recorded many times. V usage is TRBV29-1 and J usage is TRBJ2-5, with 7 bases that match TRBD1. This CDR3 spans 17 amino acids. The germline V gene encodes CDR1 SQVTM and CDR2 ANQGSEA. V was pared by 6 bases and J by 4 bases, with 20 bases of the junction left unmatched. The chain's CDR3 is CSVSPDFPGQRGETQYF. Written as DNA, the CDR3 is TGCAGCGTCTCCCCCGACTTTCCGGGACAGAGAGGAGAGACCCAGTACTTC.

The V gene is TRBV29-1, the J gene TRBJ2-6; D gene uncertain. CDR1 is SQVTM, CDR2 ANQGSEA, per germline. The CDR3 consists of 15 residues. The V and J ends lost 3 bases and 0 bases respectively, with 9 bases between them. The CDR3 DNA reads TGCAGCGTTGAGGCGGAAAGCTCTGGGGCCAACGTCCTGACTTTC. Amino acids: CSVEAESSGANVLTF.

This clonotype was picked up a small number of times. The chain has TRBV20-1 and TRBJ2-7; D is unresolved. This CDR3 region has 14 residues. The germline CDR1 and CDR2 sequences are DFQATT and SNEGSKA (reference sequence). V lost 3 bases and J lost 0, with 12 bases in between. The CDR3 DNA is TGCAGTGCTAGTCACAGTAAGAGCTCCTACGAGCAGTACTTC. Translated, it gives CSASHSKSSYEQYF.

This clonotype was counted between two and nine times. The chain links TRBV12-3 or TRBV12-4 to TRBJ1-6, with D tentatively TRBD1 (6 bases). Trimming pared 6 bases from V and 7 bases from J, leaving 16 bases between. There are 15 residues in the CDR3. Here the CDR3 reads CASSLSRGANSPLHF. The CDR3 nucleotides are TGTGCCAGCAGCCTATCGAGGGGGGCAAATTCACCCCTCCACTTT.

This chain links TRBV5-5 with TRBJ1-4, with D possibly TRBD1 on 5 matching bases. With 4 bases removed from V and 5 bases from J, the gap between germline ends came to 15 bases. The CDR3 runs 15 residues. CDR1 and CDR2 from the germline V gene are SGHKS and YYEKEE (reference sequence). The CDR3 is CASSRTLDRNEKLFF. The CDR3 nucleotides are TGTGCCAGCAGCCGAACGCTAGACAGAAATGAAAAACTGTTTTTT.

The table lists this clonotype with a few counts. The chain couples TRBV7-2 to TRBJ1-6; D call uncertain. Trimming shortened V by 2 bases and J by 9 bases, and 11 bases separated the two germline ends. The CDR3 sequence is 14 residues long. Per germline, CDR1 SGHTA and CDR2 FQGNSA. The CDR3 sequence: CASSLKGSLSPLHF. The DNA of the CDR3 is TGTGCCAGCAGCTTAAAAGGGTCTCTTTCACCCCTCCACTTT.

The chain combines TRBV29-1 with TRBJ2-7; 9 nucleotides match TRBD2. The CDR3 runs to 11 residues. CDR1 and CDR2 (germline): SQVTM, ANQGSEA. Trimming removed 3 bases from V and 12 bases from J; junction bases left unmatched: 6. CDR3 sequence reads: CSVDLAGIVYF. The CDR3 DNA sequence: TGCAGCGTTGATCTAGCGGGGATAGTGTACTTC.

The chain uses TRBV7-6 and TRBJ2-7; no clear D. V lost 1 base, J lost 2 bases, and 12 bases lay in between. The CDR3 is 15 residues long. CDR1 and CDR2 (germline): SGHVS, FNYEAQ. Here the CDR3 reads CASSLDLGLTYEQYF. CDR3 bases: TGTGCCAGCAGCTTAGATCTAGGGCTGACCTACGAGCAGTACTTC.

This chain links TRBV5-5 with TRBJ2-7, with 10 bases fitting TRBD1. Trimming at V came to 0 bases and at J to 6 bases, leaving 6 bases not matched to a gene. The germline V gene encodes CDR1 SGHKS and CDR2 YYEKEE (reference sequence). The CDR3 totals 15 residues. The CDR3 bases are TGTGCCAGCAGCTTGGACCCGGGACAGGGGCGCGAGCAGTACTTC. Encoded protein: CASSLDPGQGREQYF.

This clonotype was seen more than once but under ten times. This chain links TRBV12-3 or TRBV12-4 with TRBJ2-3, with D hard to call. This CDR3 is 15 amino acids long. Trimming cost V 5 bases and J 0 bases, with 12 bases left between them. In DNA form, the CDR3 reads TGTGCCAGCAGTGCTTCTTTCGCAAGCACAGATACGCAGTATTTT. Translating gives CASSASFASTDTQYF.

This clonotype turned up a few times. This rearrangement joins TRBV9 to TRBJ2-5; TRBD1 aligns across 11 bases. Looked up from germline, CDR1 is SGDLS and CDR2 is YYNGEE. V lost 3 bases to trimming and J lost 2 bases; unmatched junction nucleotides: 3. The CDR3 runs to 15 residues. The CDR3 nucleotides are TGTGCCAGCAGCGCCGGGACAGGGGGTCAAGAGACCCAGTACTTC. Amino acids: CASSAGTGGQETQYF.

V and J are TRBV30 and TRBJ2-2, with unresolved D. Trimming stripped 1 base from V and 4 bases from J, with 7 bases between. CDR1 is GTSNPN and CDR2 is SVGIG in the germline V gene (reference sequence). The CDR3 has 13 residues. The CDR3 sequence is CAWSELGTGELFF. The CDR3 region has the DNA TGTGCCTGGAGTGAGCTGGGCACCGGGGAGCTGTTTTTT. Variable domain in full (rest from reference TRBV30 and TRBJ2-2): SQTIHQWPATLVQPVGSPLSLECTVEGTSNPNLYWYRQAAGRGLQLLFYSVGIGQISSEVPQNLSASRPQDRQFILSSKKLLLSDSGFYLCAWSELGTGELFFGEGSRLTVL.

This clonotype came up many times. The chain recombines TRBV20-1 with TRBJ1-6; 12 positions match TRBD1. Losses at the gene ends were 5 bases for V and 10 bases for J; bases not matched to a gene: 15. CDR1 and CDR2 (germline): DFQATT, SNEGSKA (reference sequence). The CDR3 is 17 amino acids. The CDR3 here is CSAPDPTGTGGGSPLHF. For the CDR3, the DNA is TGCAGTGCTCCAGACCCCACCGGGACAGGGGGCGGGTCACCCCTCCACTTT.

J is TRBJ1-1 and V is TRBV28; D remains unclear. From germline, CDR1 is MDHEN and CDR2 SYDVKM. The ends were cut back, 2 bases at V and 4 bases at J, with 8 bases in the middle. The CDR3 has 13 amino acids. The CDR3 region has the DNA TGTGCCAGCAGTTTAACGCCTGCCACTGAAGCTTTCTTT. It yields the protein CASSLTPATEAFF. Together with reference TRBV28 and TRBJ1-1, the CDR3 gives the full variable domain: DVKVTQSSRYLVKRTGEKVFLECVQDMDHENMFWYRQDPGLGLRLIYFSYDVKMKEKGDIPEGYSVSREKKERFSLILESASTNQTSMYLCASSLTPATEAFFGQGTRLTVV.

Only a few counts were recorded for this clonotype. This chain uses TRBV27 with TRBJ2-7; TRBD2 matches at 10 bases. J lost 6 bases, V lost 5 bases, and 4 bases had no gene match. Germline CDR1 reads MNHEY; CDR2 reads SMNVEV (reference sequence). This CDR3 has 13 amino acids. The CDR3 here is CASSDGLAVEQYF. The CDR3 nucleotides are TGTGCCAGCAGTGACGGACTAGCGGTCGAGCAGTACTTC.

The genes are TRBV4-1 and TRBJ1-2; possibly TRBD1 for D (5 bases). The CDR3 is 14 residues long. The germline gives CDR1 MGHRA, CDR2 YSYEKL. The ends were cut back, 1 base at V and 4 bases at J, with 10 bases in the middle. Here the CDR3 reads CASSQGGAGYGYTF. The CDR3 bases are TGCGCCAGCAGCCAAGGGGGCGCTGGCTATGGCTACACCTTC.

This clonotype was seen only a few times. This rearrangement joins TRBV6-5 to TRBJ1-2; possible D gene TRBD1, 5 bases. V lost 11 bases to trimming and J lost 8 bases, with 6 bases between them. Germline V lookup: CDR1 MNHEY, CDR2 SVGAGI. The CDR3 covers 8 residues. The CDR3 DNA reads TGTGCCGCAGGGGGCTACACCTTC. It is translated as CAAGGYTF.

The chain has TRBV12-3 or TRBV12-4 and TRBJ2-5; a weak D match, TRBD1 (5 bases). The CDR3 runs 13 residues. Trimming removed 6 bases from V and 5 bases from J, with 13 bases in between. The CDR3 spells CASSPRVRETQYF. For the CDR3, the DNA is TGTGCCAGCAGCCCCAGGGTTAGGGAGACCCAGTACTTC.

The sample holds a few counts of this clonotype. This chain links TRBV10-3 with TRBJ2-5; TRBD2 matches at 7 bases. Germline CDR1 reads ENHRY; CDR2 reads SYGVKD. The CDR3 is made up of 12 amino acids. The CDR3 region has the DNA TGTGCATGTTCAGGACTAGGAGAGACCCAGTACTTC. It yields the protein CACSGLGETQYF.

The rearrangement links TRBV12-3 or TRBV12-4 to TRBJ2-3; 7 positions match TRBD1. The V and J ends lost 3 bases and 0 bases, in that order; junction bases with no gene match: 12. This CDR3 comprises 18 residues. CDR3 DNA sequence: TGTGCCAGCAGTTTCGGCAGGGGGACCATTTTTAGCACAGATACGCAGTATTTT. Translation gives CASSFGRGTIFSTDTQYF.

The chain joins TRBV6-5 to TRBJ2-7; D may be TRBD1 (6 bases). V was trimmed by 7 bases and J by 6 bases, leaving 13 bases between them. This CDR3 is 12 amino acids long. Germline CDR1 MNHEY, CDR2 SVGAGI. CDR3 nucleotide sequence: TGTGCCAGCACCAGGGGATCTGGCGAGCAGTACTTC. Encoded protein: CASTRGSGEQYF.

V and J are TRBV4-1 and TRBJ1-5; 8 bases agree with TRBD1. The CDR3 runs 15 residues. Trimming took 6 bases from V and 4 from J; bases not matched to a gene: 8. From germline, CDR1 is MGHRA and CDR2 YSYEKL. The CDR3 reads CASRSVTGVNQPQHF. The CDR3 region has the DNA TGCGCCAGCAGAAGCGTGACAGGGGTTAATCAGCCCCAGCATTTT.